The clone carrying this T cell receptor beta chain was recorded at least ten times. Its specificity is unknown. This sample is drawn from a study of breast tumors, draining lymph nodes, adjacent tissues. Overall study findings and caveats: The lymph node origin of tumor T cells was framed as consistent with a hypothesis, not demonstrated. Tumor TCR diversity was below lymph nodes but above nontumor tissue.

TCRdb re-called the multiplex PCR reads through MiXCR, storing one row per CDR3 protein. The sample carries 180,000 or so distinct CDR3 sequences, about 32% recorded once. Breast cancer patients provided tissue from their axillary draining lymph nodes. This sequence was found in a female donor with breast cancer. Some clones in this sample may be carry-over from other donors' samples. The sequenced sample consisted of axillary lymph node tissue.

The CDR3 nucleotides read TGCAGTGCTCCGGACAGTTTCCTCAACTATGGCTACACCTTC. Protein sequence: CSAPDSFLNYGYTF. The V call is TRBV20-1, the J call TRBJ1-2, with D perhaps matching TRBD1 (6 bases). Germline CDR1 reads DFQATT; CDR2 reads SNEGSKA (reference sequence). Trimming took 5 bases from V and 2 from J, leaving 15 bases between them. This CDR3 is built from 14 residues.